This is a list of T cell receptor beta chains from one sample in a study of Graves' ophthalmopathy and Graves' hyperthyroidism. From the multiplex PCR reads, TCRdb called clonotypes with MiXCR, one entry per CDR3 protein. The table shows roughly 230,000 distinct CDR3 sequences, with approximately 21% occurring only once. The specimen was peripheral blood. These TCRs come from a woman in her forties or fifties with Graves' ophthalmopathy. Each CDR3 is given with its conserved first and last residue. D genes are given only for firm matches. A clone size is listed for some rows: how often the clone was seen (once, few, many), or a class if it is expanded.

clone_size d_call j_call v_call cdr3_aa cdr3_nt
many NA TRBJ2-7 TRBV18 CASSPRQAVGEQYF TGTGCCAGCTCACCACGGCAGGCCGTGGGCGAGCAGTACTTC
NA NA TRBJ2-5 TRBV15 CATSRGRTYQETQYF TGTGCCACCAGCAGAGGAAGGACTTACCAAGAGACCCAGTACTTC
many NA TRBJ1-2 TRBV6-1 CASSAGHGYTF TGTGCCAGCAGTGCGGGGCATGGCTACACCTTC
NA TRBD1 TRBJ2-2 TRBV19 CASESGQGVSGRTGELFF TGTGCCAGTGAATCGGGACAGGGGGTTAGTGGTCGAACCGGGGAGCTGTTTTTT
many NA TRBJ1-2 TRBV6-2/TRBV6-3 CASSYEEYGYTF TGTGCCAGCAGTTACGAAGAGTATGGCTACACCTTC
NA TRBD2 TRBJ2-5 TRBV11-3 CASSPDASGGQETQYF TGTGCCAGCAGCCCGGACGCTAGCGGGGGACAAGAGACCCAGTACTTC
few NA TRBJ2-2 TRBV28 CASSLSQILRNWNTGELFF TGTGCCAGCAGTTTATCCCAAATACTTAGAAACTGGAACACCGGGGAGCTGTTTTTT
few NA TRBJ1-2 TRBV7-2 CASSLNQRVGYTF TGTGCCAGCAGCTTAAACCAAAGGGTCGGCTACACCTTC
many TRBD2 TRBJ2-7 TRBV19 CASMRSGGLILRGQYF TGTGCCAGTATGCGATCGGGGGGACTGATACTACGAGGGCAGTACTTC
many NA TRBJ2-5 TRBV28 CASSSMETQYF TGTGCCAGCAGTTCGATGGAGACCCAGTACTTC
many NA TRBJ2-2 TRBV19 CASSIVRVGAGELFF TGTGCCAGTAGTATAGTCAGGGTGGGGGCCGGGGAGCTGTTTTTT
many NA TRBJ2-2 TRBV11-1 CASSLARVGRTGELFF TGTGCCAGCAGCTTAGCTCGAGTAGGGCGGACCGGGGAGCTGTTTTTT
many TRBD2 TRBJ2-2 TRBV12-3/TRBV12-4 CASSPFLAGAELAGELFF TGTGCCAGCAGCCCCTTCTTAGCGGGGGCGGAATTGGCCGGGGAGCTGTTTTTT
many TRBD1 TRBJ1-3 TRBV4-1 CASSHGRTGITGNTIYF TGCGCCAGCAGCCACGGAAGGACAGGGATTACTGGAAACACCATATATTTT
few NA TRBJ2-7 TRBV11-3 CASSCLLSYEQYF TGTGCCAGCAGCTGTCTCCTCTCCTACGAGCAGTACTTC
few NA TRBJ2-7 TRBV7-8 CASSRRGRQYF TGTGCCAGCAGCCGACGTGGTCGGCAGTACTTC
many NA TRBJ1-5 TRBV28 CASRMFRYQPQHF TGTGCCAGCAGAATGTTCAGATATCAGCCCCAGCATTTT
many NA TRBJ1-1 TRBV19 CASRGAGRKGTEAFF TGTGCCAGTAGGGGGGCAGGGCGGAAGGGAACTGAAGCTTTCTTT
many NA TRBJ2-7 TRBV14 CASSQTHHEQYF TGTGCCAGCAGCCAAACCCACCACGAGCAGTACTTC
NA NA TRBJ1-6 TRBV12-3/TRBV12-4 CASSFERDPNSPLHF TGTGCCAGCAGTTTCGAAAGGGATCCTAATTCACCCCTCCACTTT
NA NA TRBJ2-5 TRBV24-1 CATSGAGLETQYF TGTGCCACCAGTGGTGCAGGGCTAGAGACCCAGTACTTC
many NA TRBJ1-1 TRBV12-5 CASGPLSLRGNMNTEAFF TGTGCTAGTGGCCCACTTTCCTTGCGAGGGAATATGAACACTGAAGCTTTCTTT
many NA TRBJ1-5 TRBV6-2/TRBV6-3 CASSYSSGSWQPQHF TGTGCCAGCAGTTACTCGTCCGGCAGTTGGCAGCCCCAGCATTTT
NA TRBD2 TRBJ2-7 TRBV5-1 CASSLLLAGEYEQYF TGCGCCAGCAGCTTGTTACTAGCGGGAGAGTACGAGCAGTACTTC
NA TRBD2 TRBJ2-4 TRBV19 CASSIASREENIQYF TGTGCCAGTAGTATAGCTTCCCGGGAGGAAAACATTCAGTACTTC
many NA TRBJ1-2 TRBV6-5 CASRARPQGGYGYTF TGTGCCAGCAGGGCCAGACCGCAAGGAGGATATGGCTACACCTTC
many NA TRBJ1-3 TRBV28 CASSNLVSGNTIYF TGTGCCAGCAGCAACTTGGTTTCTGGAAACACCATATATTTT
many TRBD2 TRBJ2-5 TRBV19 CASSTGLAGGYQETQYF TGTGCCAGTAGCACCGGACTAGCGGGAGGCTACCAAGAGACCCAGTACTTC
NA NA TRBJ2-7 TRBV18 CASSQDGSYEQYF TGTGCCAGCTCACAGGACGGCTCCTACGAGCAGTACTTC
many NA TRBJ1-5 TRBV2 CASRAGAQPQHF TGTGCCAGCAGGGCAGGGGCCCAGCCCCAGCATTTT
once NA TRBJ2-5 TRBV7-2 CASRTRAGRFLGETQYF TGTGCCAGCAGAACTCGCGCGGGGCGATTCTTAGGGGAAACCCAGTACTTC
many TRBD2 TRBJ2-7 TRBV5-1 CASSLESGGSWAEQYF TGCGCCAGCAGCTTGGAGTCTGGCGGGAGTTGGGCCGAGCAGTACTTC
NA TRBD1 TRBJ2-5 TRBV6-1 CASTGGETQYF TGTGCCAGCACAGGGGGAGAGACCCAGTACTTC
many NA TRBJ1-2 TRBV10-3 CAIRWAGESVGYTF TGTGCCATCAGGTGGGCAGGGGAGTCCGTTGGCTACACCTTC
many NA TRBJ2-5 TRBV29-1 CSVPAPEQGQETQYF TGCAGCGTTCCGGCGCCGGAACAGGGCCAAGAGACCCAGTACTTC
many TRBD1 TRBJ2-2 TRBV6-1 CASSDGTVTGELFF TGTGCCAGCAGTGACGGGACAGTCACCGGGGAGCTGTTTTTT
few TRBD2 TRBJ2-1 TRBV4-1 CASSPGPLAGGDEQFF TGCGCCAGCAGCCCGGGCCCCCTAGCGGGGGGGGATGAGCAGTTCTTC
many NA TRBJ1-1 TRBV19 CASTNWGTMNTEAFF TGTGCCAGTACCAATTGGGGTACGATGAACACTGAAGCTTTCTTT
many TRBD2 TRBJ2-7 TRBV12-3/TRBV12-4 CASSLSLAGIEQYF TGTGCCAGCAGTTTATCACTAGCGGGAATAGAGCAGTACTTC
many NA TRBJ2-7 TRBV29-1 CSGTWGNRHVQYF TGCAGCGGGACCTGGGGGAACAGGCACGTGCAGTACTTC
NA NA TRBJ2-2 TRBV14 CASSQVSPANTGELFF TGTGCCAGCAGCCAAGTATCCCCCGCGAACACCGGGGAGCTGTTTTTT
many TRBD1 TRBJ1-5 TRBV19 CASSLAGGINQPQHF TGTGCCAGTAGTTTAGCAGGGGGGATTAATCAGCCCCAGCATTTT
many NA TRBJ1-5 TRBV2 CASSPVNQPQHF TGTGCCAGCAGCCCCGTGAATCAGCCCCAGCATTTT
many TRBD1 TRBJ2-5 TRBV9 CASSAQQGTGTQYF TGTGCCAGCAGCGCCCAACAGGGGACGGGGACCCAGTACTTC
NA TRBD2 TRBJ2-7 TRBV12-3/TRBV12-4 CASSLMTSGGHLSSEQYF TGTGCCAGCAGTCTCATGACTAGCGGGGGTCATCTGTCTTCCGAGCAGTACTTC
many NA TRBJ2-7 TRBV27 CASSARVHTYEQYF TGTGCCAGCAGTGCTAGGGTTCATACCTACGAGCAGTACTTC
many NA TRBJ1-2 TRBV28 CASSSQGRGYTF TGTGCCAGCAGTTCACAGGGTCGCGGCTACACCTTC
NA NA TRBJ2-2 TRBV6-5 CASSYSIGYGELFF TGTGCCAGCAGTTACTCCATAGGGTACGGGGAGCTGTTTTTT
NA NA TRBJ1-2 TRBV12-3/TRBV12-4 CASSFERNNGYTF TGTGCCAGCAGTTTTGAGCGAAACAATGGCTACACCTTC
many TRBD1 TRBJ1-2 TRBV6-5 CASSYSPGQSNYGYTF TGTGCCAGCAGTTACTCGCCGGGACAGTCTAACTATGGCTACACCTTC